This passage covers 19 T cell receptor beta chains from one sample sequenced in a study of blood T cells in healthy people across ages. Primed by a sample-barcoded 5' primer and a J-beta primer mix, a second PCR proceeded for roughly 7 to 12 cycles. TCRdb processed the 5' RACE reads anew with MiXCR; each CDR3 protein has one entry. The sample has 750,000 to 1,000,000 distinct CDR3 sequences; 25% to 35% are singletons. These data also formed part of another study, on T cells of mothers and their children.

Sequenced: blood. The receptors originated from a woman aged 40-49 years in good health.

The CDR3 DNA reads TGCGCCAGCAGCTTGGGGCAGAGGGGGATGGAGACCCAGTACTTC. Amino acid sequence: CASSLGQRGMETQYF. This rearrangement joins TRBV5-1 to TRBJ2-5; tentatively, D is TRBD1 (6 bases). Germline CDR1 and CDR2: SGHRS and YFSETQ. The ends were cut back, 0 bases at V and 5 bases at J, with 14 bases in the middle. CDR3 size: 15 residues.

This clonotype showed up many times. The chain links TRBV20-1 to TRBJ2-1, with D possibly being TRBD2 (6 bases). The germline V gene encodes CDR1 DFQATT and CDR2 SNEGSKA (reference sequence). The length of the CDR3 is 15 residues. With 1 base removed from V and 3 bases from J, the gap between germline ends came to 13 bases. CDR3 in DNA: TGCAGTGCTAGAGTAGGAGGGTCCGACTACAATGAGCAGTTCTTC. Protein: CSARVGGSDYNEQFF.

V gene TRBV4-3 combines with J gene TRBJ2-1, with 8 bases that match TRBD2. The V gene end was trimmed by 4 bases and the J gene end by 1 base; junction bases not matched to a gene: 9. Germline CDR1 is LGHNA and CDR2 is YSLEER. The CDR3 has 17 amino acids. The CDR3 loop is CASSPHSGGGSYNEQFF. The CDR3 DNA sequence: TGCGCCAGCAGCCCACATAGTGGCGGGGGGTCCTACAATGAGCAGTTCTTC.

This clonotype was counted a few times. The chain uses TRBV6-5 and TRBJ2-1; 7 bases agree with TRBD1. The CDR3 is 16 amino acids. Germline V gene lookup returns CDR1 MNHEY and CDR2 SVGAGI. V lost 5 bases to trimming and J lost 3 bases; unmatched junction nucleotides: 10. The CDR3 DNA reads as TGTGCCAGCAGTATCCTGACAGGGAAGGGCTACAATGAGCAGTTCTTC. This translates into CASSILTGKGYNEQFF.

This clonotype was observed many times. The gene calls are TRBV6-5 and TRBJ1-2; a weak D match, TRBD1 (5 bases). In germline, CDR1 is MNHEY, CDR2 SVGAGI. With 6 bases removed from V and 12 bases from J, the gap between germline ends came to 14 bases. The CDR3 runs to 11 residues. The CDR3 DNA is TGTGCCAGCAGAGCGACAGCCGGGGACACCTTC. It yields the protein CASRATAGDTF.

The rearrangement links TRBV7-2 to TRBJ1-1, with D tentatively TRBD1 (6 bases). V was cut by 5 bases and J by 0 bases, with 16 bases left in between. This CDR3 has 16 residues. The germline CDR1 and CDR2 sequences are SGHTA and FQGNSA. The CDR3 DNA follows: TGTGCCAGCAGCCTCCCTCCTGGGGGGCTGAACACTGAAGCTTTCTTT. Protein: CASSLPPGGLNTEAFF.

There are a few counts of this clonotype. The J gene is TRBJ2-7, the V gene TRBV14; D is tentatively TRBD1 or TRBD2 (5 bases each). CDR3 size: 13 residues. The germline V gene has CDR1 SGHDN and CDR2 FVKESK. V dropped 3 bases and J dropped 3 bases, with 9 bases sitting between them. CDR3 sequence: CASSQGVFYEQYF. CDR3 coding DNA: TGTGCCAGCAGCCAGGGGGTTTTCTACGAGCAGTACTTC.

This clonotype was observed a few times. This chain uses TRBV20-1 with TRBJ1-1; no clear D. Germline values: CDR1 DFQATT, CDR2 SNEGSKA (reference sequence). Between the trimmed V and J ends, which lost 6 bases and 1 base, there was a span of 6 bases. The CDR3 length is 11 residues. Here the CDR3 DNA reads TGCAGTGCCCAAAGGAACACTGAAGCTTTCTTT. This encodes CSAQRNTEAFF.

A few counts support this clonotype. The gene calls are TRBV5-6 and TRBJ1-6; D is possibly TRBD1 (6 bases). V was pared by 0 bases and J by 9 bases, with 13 bases between. CDR3 length: 15 amino acids. Per germline, CDR1 SGHDT and CDR2 YYEEEE. The CDR3 region has the DNA TGTGCCAGCAGCTTGGGGACAGCCCATCGTTCACCCCTCCACTTT. Translation: CASSLGTAHRSPLHF.

This chain links TRBV24-1 with TRBJ2-2; unclear D gene. V was trimmed by 3 bases and J by 1 base, leaving 8 bases between them. Per the germline V gene, CDR1 is KGHDR and CDR2 is SFDVKD. This CDR3 is 15 amino acids long. The CDR3 loop is CATSDIRQNTGELFF. CDR3 coding DNA: TGTGCCACCAGTGATATCCGGCAGAACACCGGGGAGCTGTTTTTT.

The chain is built from TRBV20-1 and TRBJ2-7, with 7 bases aligning to TRBD1. Germline-derived CDR1 and CDR2 are DFQATT and SNEGSKA (reference sequence). The CDR3 totals 14 residues. With 6 bases clipped from V and 6 bases from J, the junction kept 14 bases outside the gene matches. The CDR3 sequence is CSATPQGLPCEQYF. DNA for the CDR3: TGCAGTGCCACCCCACAGGGGCTCCCCTGCGAGCAGTACTTC.

This clonotype has more than one count but fewer than ten. A much larger clone differs by one base, so this may be a read error. V gene TRBV27 combines with J gene TRBJ2-5; D possibly uses TRBD1 or TRBD2 (6 bases each). Judging by the DNA end, TRBJ2-7 fits better; the J call may be wrong. The CDR3 has 14 residues. The V gene's germline CDR1 is MNHEY and CDR2 SMNVEV (reference sequence). CDR3 DNA sequence: TGTGCCAGCAGGTTATTACCGGGGGCGTACGAGCAGTACTTC. Its protein product is CASRLLPGAYEQYF.

The gene calls are TRBV7-7 and TRBJ2-3, with 8 nucleotides matching TRBD2. Looked up from germline, CDR1 is SSHAT and CDR2 is FNYEAQ (reference sequence). This CDR3 has 13 amino acids. Trimming took 5 bases from V and 4 from J; bases not matched to a gene: 2. Here the CDR3 reads CASSIGGADTQYF. CDR3 in DNA: TGTGCCAGCAGCATCGGGGGGGCAGATACGCAGTATTTT.

The CDR3 loop is CASSHLWTSGSYEQYF. The CDR3 nucleotides are TGCGCCAGCAGCCACCTTTGGACTAGCGGGTCCTACGAGCAGTACTTC. This chain connects TRBV5-1 to TRBJ2-7, with 11 bases lining up with TRBD2. With 4 bases clipped from V and 1 base from J, the junction kept 7 bases outside the gene matches. Germline-derived CDR1 and CDR2 are SGHRS and YFSETQ. The CDR3 covers 16 residues.

This clonotype has only one observation. The CDR3 nucleotides are TGTGCCAGCAGCTCCACAAGGGCAGGGGGTAAATACGAGCAGTACTTC. Translated: CASSSTRAGGKYEQYF. The chain is built from TRBV7-9 and TRBJ2-4; 7 bases are shared with TRBD1. Judging by the DNA end, TRBJ2-7 fits better; the J call may be wrong. From germline, CDR1 is SEHNR and CDR2 FQNEAQ (reference sequence). The length of the CDR3 is 16 residues.

This clonotype was detected many times. V is TRBV24-1 and J is TRBJ2-1; no firm D call. Trimming shortened V by 2 bases and J by 6 bases, and 7 bases separated the two germline ends. The germline V gene has CDR1 KGHDR and CDR2 SFDVKD. The CDR3 runs to 13 residues. CDR3 in amino acids: CATSDSALNEQFF. CDR3 DNA: TGTGCCACCAGTGATTCGGCGCTCAATGAGCAGTTCTTC.

V and J are TRBV5-8 and TRBJ1-3; 10 bases line up with TRBD1. The J segment lost 4 bases and the V segment lost 5 bases, leaving 6 bases of the junction unmatched. The CDR3 runs 15 residues. Germline CDR1 SGHTS, CDR2 YDEGEE. Here the CDR3 reads CASSSGQGPGNTIYF. The DNA for the CDR3 is TGTGCCAGCAGTTCGGGACAGGGGCCAGGAAACACCATATATTTT.

V is TRBV10-3 and J is TRBJ2-1; 8 nucleotides align to TRBD2. Germline CDR1 is ENHRY and CDR2 is SYGVKD. The trim removed 2 bases at V and 3 bases at J, leaving 6 bases unmatched. There are 16 residues in the CDR3. In DNA, the CDR3 is TGTGCCATCAGTGAGCTGGCGGGGGGTGACTACAATGAGCAGTTCTTC. Translated: CAISELAGGDYNEQFF.

A note on this clonotype: One end of the junction varies from germline; a read error may be responsible. The rearrangement links TRBV5-1 to TRBJ2-3, with D perhaps matching TRBD1 or TRBD2 (5 bases each). This CDR3 region has 17 residues. Germline V gives CDR1 SGHRS, CDR2 YFSETQ. The CDR3 reads CASSSSPTRRGTGTQYF. DNA of the CDR3: TGCGCCAGCAGCTCCTCCCCTACTAGAAGGGGCACAGGTACGCAGTATTTT.